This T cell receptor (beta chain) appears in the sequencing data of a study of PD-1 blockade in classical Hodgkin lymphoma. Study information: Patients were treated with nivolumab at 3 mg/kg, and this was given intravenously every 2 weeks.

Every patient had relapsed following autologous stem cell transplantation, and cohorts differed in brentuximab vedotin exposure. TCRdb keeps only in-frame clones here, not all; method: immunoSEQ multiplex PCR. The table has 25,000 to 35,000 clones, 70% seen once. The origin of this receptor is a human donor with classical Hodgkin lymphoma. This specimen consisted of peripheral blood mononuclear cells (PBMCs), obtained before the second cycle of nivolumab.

The CDR3 here is CASREGGGTYNEQFF. The CDR3 DNA follows: TGTGCCAGCAGAGAGGGGGGGGGAACCTACAATGAGCAGTTCTTC. V is TRBV27 and J is TRBJ2-1; D might be TRBD2 (7 bases). The germline V and J ends were trimmed by 6 bases and 2 bases, with 14 bases remaining between them. Germline CDR1 MNHEY, CDR2 SMNVEV (reference sequence). This CDR3 is 15 amino acids long.